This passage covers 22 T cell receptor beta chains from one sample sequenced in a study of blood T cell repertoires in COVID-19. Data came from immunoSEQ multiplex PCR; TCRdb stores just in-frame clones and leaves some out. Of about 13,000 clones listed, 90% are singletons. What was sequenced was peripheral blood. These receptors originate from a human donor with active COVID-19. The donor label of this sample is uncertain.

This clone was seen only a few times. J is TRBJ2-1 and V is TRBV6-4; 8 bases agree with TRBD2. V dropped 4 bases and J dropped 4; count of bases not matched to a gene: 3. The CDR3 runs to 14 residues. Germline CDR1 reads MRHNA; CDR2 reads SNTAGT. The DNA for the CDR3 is TGTGCCAGCAGTGTGACGGGGGGGTACAATGAGCAGTTCTTC. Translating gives CASSVTGGYNEQFF.

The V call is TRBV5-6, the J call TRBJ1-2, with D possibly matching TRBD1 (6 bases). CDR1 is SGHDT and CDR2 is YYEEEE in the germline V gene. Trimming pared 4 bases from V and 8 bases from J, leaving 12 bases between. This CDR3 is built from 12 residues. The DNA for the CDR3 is TGTGCCAGCAGCACGCACAGGGACGGCTACACCTTC. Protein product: CASSTHRDGYTF.

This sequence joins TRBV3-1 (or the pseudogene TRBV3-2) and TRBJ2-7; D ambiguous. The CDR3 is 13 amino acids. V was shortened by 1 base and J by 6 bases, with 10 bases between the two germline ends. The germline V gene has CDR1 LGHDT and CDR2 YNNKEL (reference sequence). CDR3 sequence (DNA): TGTGCCAGCAGCCAAGTTCACCATAGCGAGCAGTACTTC. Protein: CASSQVHHSEQYF.

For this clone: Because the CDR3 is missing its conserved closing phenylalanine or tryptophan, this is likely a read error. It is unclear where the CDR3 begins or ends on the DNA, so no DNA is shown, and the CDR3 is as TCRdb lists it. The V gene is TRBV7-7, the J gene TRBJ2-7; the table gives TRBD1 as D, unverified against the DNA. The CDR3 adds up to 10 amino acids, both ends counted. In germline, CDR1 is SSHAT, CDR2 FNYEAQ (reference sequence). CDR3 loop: CASSLGDTSS.

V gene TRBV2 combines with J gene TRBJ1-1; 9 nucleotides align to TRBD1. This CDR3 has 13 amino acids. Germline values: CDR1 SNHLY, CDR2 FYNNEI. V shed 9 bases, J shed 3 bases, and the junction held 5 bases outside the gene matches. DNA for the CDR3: TGTGCCAGGGGACAGGGATTTTACACTGAAGCTTTCTTT. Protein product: CARGQGFYTEAFF.

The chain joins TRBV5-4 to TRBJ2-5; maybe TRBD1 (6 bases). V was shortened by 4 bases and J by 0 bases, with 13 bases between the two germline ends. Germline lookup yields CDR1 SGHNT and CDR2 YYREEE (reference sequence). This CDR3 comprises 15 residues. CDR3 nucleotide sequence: TGTGCCAGCAGCGCCGGGACACCGTACCAAGAGACCCAGTACTTC. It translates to CASSAGTPYQETQYF.

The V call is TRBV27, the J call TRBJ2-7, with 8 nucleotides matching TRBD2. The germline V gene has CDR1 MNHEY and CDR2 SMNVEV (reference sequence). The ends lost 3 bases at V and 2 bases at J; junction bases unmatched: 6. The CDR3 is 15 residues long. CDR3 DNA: TGTGCCAGCAGTTTGGTACTAGCGGCCACCTACGAGCAGTACTTC. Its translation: CASSLVLAATYEQYF.

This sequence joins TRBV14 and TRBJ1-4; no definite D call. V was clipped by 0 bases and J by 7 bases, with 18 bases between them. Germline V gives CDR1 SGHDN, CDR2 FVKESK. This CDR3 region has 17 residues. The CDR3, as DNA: TGTGCCAGCAGCCAAGATGCAAGTTTTAGAGGAGGTGAAAAACTGTTTTTT. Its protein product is CASSQDASFRGGEKLFF.

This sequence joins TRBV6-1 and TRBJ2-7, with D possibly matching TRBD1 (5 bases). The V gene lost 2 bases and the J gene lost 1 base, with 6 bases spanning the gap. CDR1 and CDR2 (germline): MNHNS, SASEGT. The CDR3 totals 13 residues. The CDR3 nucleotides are TGTGCCAGCAGTGAAAGACAGTCCTACGAGCAGTACTTC. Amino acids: CASSERQSYEQYF.

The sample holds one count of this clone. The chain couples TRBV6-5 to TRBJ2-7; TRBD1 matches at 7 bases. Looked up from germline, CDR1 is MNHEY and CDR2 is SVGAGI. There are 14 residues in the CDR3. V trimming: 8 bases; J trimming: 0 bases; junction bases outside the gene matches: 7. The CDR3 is CASGKGQSSYEQYF. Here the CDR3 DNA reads TGTGCCAGCGGCAAGGGACAGAGCTCCTACGAGCAGTACTTC.

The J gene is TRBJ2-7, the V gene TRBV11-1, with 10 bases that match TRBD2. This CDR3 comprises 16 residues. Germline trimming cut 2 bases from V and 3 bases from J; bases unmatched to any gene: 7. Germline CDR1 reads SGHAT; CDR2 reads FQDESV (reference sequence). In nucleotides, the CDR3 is TGTGCCAGCAGCTTATCCGTAGCGGGGGGCATCTACGAGCAGTACTTC. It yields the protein CASSLSVAGGIYEQYF.

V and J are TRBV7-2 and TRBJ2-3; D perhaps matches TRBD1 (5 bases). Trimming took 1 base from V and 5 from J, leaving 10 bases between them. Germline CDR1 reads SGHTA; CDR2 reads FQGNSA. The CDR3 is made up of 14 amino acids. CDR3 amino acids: CASSLGVQGDTQYF. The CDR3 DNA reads TGTGCCAGCAGCTTAGGAGTCCAGGGAGATACGCAGTATTTT. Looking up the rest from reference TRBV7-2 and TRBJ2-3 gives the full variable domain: GAGVSQSPSNKVTEKGKDVELRCDPISGHTALYWYRQSLGQGLEFLIYFQGNSAPDKSGLPSDRFSAERTGGSVSTLTIQRTQQEDSAVYLCASSLGVQGDTQYFGPGTRLTVL.

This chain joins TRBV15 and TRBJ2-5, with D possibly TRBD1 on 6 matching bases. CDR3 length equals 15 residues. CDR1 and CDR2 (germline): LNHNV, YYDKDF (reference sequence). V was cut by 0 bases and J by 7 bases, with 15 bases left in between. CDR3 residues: CATSRDGAGALTQYF. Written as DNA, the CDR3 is TGTGCCACCAGCAGAGATGGGGCAGGGGCCCTGACCCAGTACTTC.

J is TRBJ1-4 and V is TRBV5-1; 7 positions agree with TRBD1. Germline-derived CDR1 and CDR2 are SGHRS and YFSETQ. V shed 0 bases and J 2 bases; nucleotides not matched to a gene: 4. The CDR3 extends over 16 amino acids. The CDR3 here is CASSLAGQATNEKLFF. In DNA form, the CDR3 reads TGCGCCAGCAGCTTGGCTGGACAGGCCACTAATGAAAAACTGTTTTTT.

CDR3 protein: CASSPQGRPPLHF. In DNA form, the CDR3 reads TGTGCCAGCAGCCCACAGGGCCGCCCACCCCTCCACTTT. V is TRBV6-5 and J is TRBJ1-6; tentative D call: TRBD1 (6 bases). The length of the CDR3 is 13 residues. Trimming pared 6 bases from V and 11 bases from J, leaving 14 bases between. Looked up from germline, CDR1 is MNHEY and CDR2 is SVGAGI.

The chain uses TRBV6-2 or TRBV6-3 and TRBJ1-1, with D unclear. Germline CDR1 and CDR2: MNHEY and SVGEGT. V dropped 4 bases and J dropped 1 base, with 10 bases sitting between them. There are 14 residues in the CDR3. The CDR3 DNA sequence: TGTGCCAGCAGTTTCACGGACTCGAACACTGAAGCTTTCTTT. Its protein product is CASSFTDSNTEAFF.

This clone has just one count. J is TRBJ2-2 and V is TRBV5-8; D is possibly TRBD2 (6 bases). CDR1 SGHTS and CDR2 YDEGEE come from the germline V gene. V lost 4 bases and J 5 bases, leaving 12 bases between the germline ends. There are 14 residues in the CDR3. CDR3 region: CASSLVRGTGELFF. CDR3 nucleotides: TGTGCCAGCAGCCTCGTCCGGGGGACCGGGGAGCTGTTTTTT.

CDR3 protein: CASKGKVGGAGQETQYF. For the CDR3, the DNA is TGTGCCAGCAAAGGGAAAGTTGGGGGGGCAGGGCAAGAGACCCAGTACTTC. The chain uses TRBV27 and TRBJ2-5, with D possibly TRBD2 on 7 matching bases. The CDR3 runs to 17 residues. Germline-derived CDR1 and CDR2 are MNHEY and SMNVEV (reference sequence). V dropped 7 bases and J dropped 2 bases, with 23 bases sitting between them.

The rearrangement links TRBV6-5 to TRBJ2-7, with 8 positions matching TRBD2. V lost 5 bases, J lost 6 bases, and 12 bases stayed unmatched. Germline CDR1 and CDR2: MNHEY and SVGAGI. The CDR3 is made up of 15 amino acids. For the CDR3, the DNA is TGTGCCAGCAGTATCACTAGCGGAGGGTTCCGCGAGCAGTACTTC. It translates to CASSITSGGFREQYF.

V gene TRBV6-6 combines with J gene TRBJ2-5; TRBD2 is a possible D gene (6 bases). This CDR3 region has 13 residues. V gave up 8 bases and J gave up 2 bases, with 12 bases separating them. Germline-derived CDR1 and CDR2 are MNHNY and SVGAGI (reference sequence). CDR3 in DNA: TGTGCCAGCCTCGGGAGCGCACAAGAGACCCAGTACTTC. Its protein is CASLGSAQETQYF.

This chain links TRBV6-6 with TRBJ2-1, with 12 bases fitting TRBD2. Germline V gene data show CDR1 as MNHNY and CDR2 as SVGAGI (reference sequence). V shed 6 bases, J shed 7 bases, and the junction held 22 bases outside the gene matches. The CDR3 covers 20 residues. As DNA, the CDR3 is TGTGCCAGCAGCCCCGGGGTGGAGCTAGCGGGGGGGCCACCGCAGAATGAGCAGTTCTTC. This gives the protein CASSPGVELAGGPPQNEQFF.

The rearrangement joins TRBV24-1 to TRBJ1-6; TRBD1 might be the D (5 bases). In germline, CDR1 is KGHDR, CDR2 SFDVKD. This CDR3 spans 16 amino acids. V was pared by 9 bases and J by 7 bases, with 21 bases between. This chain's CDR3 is CATQLGPGDLNSPLHF. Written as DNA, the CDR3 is TGTGCCACCCAGTTGGGGCCGGGCGACTTGAATTCACCCCTCCACTTT.